Below are 29 T cell receptor beta chains sequenced from a single sample in a study of technical replicates of blood from several donors (dated by TCRdb to the late 2010s). The method behind the library was the immunoSEQ multiplex PCR assay. TCRdb carries this immuneACCESS record with in-frame sequences only. Its versions omit some clonotypes, under half of them owing to an unresolved V gene in the studies checked, with the rest unexplained. The sample table shows approximately 82,000 clones, and roughly 94% are seen once. Under 0.3% of the sample is taken by the ten largest. The specimen sequenced was T cells isolated from PBMCs. The source of these receptors is a human donor in good health.

The chain combines TRBV5-1 with TRBJ2-3, with TRBD1 identical over 7 bases. Germline values: CDR1 SGHRS, CDR2 YFSETQ. The junction had 8 bases not matched to a gene; V was cut back by 6 bases and J by 1 base. The CDR3 extends over 15 amino acids. The chain's CDR3 is CASTKGALGTDTQYF. The CDR3 region has the DNA TGCGCCAGCACCAAGGGGGCGCTGGGCACAGATACGCAGTATTTT. Full variable domain (missing parts from reference TRBV5-1 and TRBJ2-3): KAGVTQTPRYLIKTRGQQVTLSCSPISGHRSVSWYQQTPGQGLQFLFEYFSETQRNKGNFPGRFSGRQFSNSRSEMNVSTLELGDSALYLCASTKGALGTDTQYFGPGTRLTVL.

The V and J genes are TRBV4-1 and TRBJ2-7; TRBD1 aligns across 7 bases. J gave up 5 bases and V 1 base, and 2 bases lay outside the gene matches. Per germline, CDR1 MGHRA and CDR2 YSYEKL. This CDR3 is built from 13 residues. The CDR3 is CASSQVGTDEQYF. The CDR3 DNA is TGCGCCAGCAGCCAAGTAGGGACAGACGAGCAGTACTTC.

In DNA form, the CDR3 reads TGCGCCAGCAGTGAGTCGCCGAGGAACAATGAGCAGTTCTTC. Translated: CASSESPRNNEQFF. V is TRBV10-2 and J is TRBJ2-1; D unresolved. The germline CDR1 and CDR2 sequences are WSHSY and SAAADI. The length of the CDR3 is 14 residues. V was cut by 0 bases and J by 5 bases, with 8 bases left in between.

The chain carries TRBV11-3 and TRBJ1-3; D is possibly TRBD1 (6 bases). The germline V gene has CDR1 SGHNT and CDR2 YENEEA. The ends were cut back, 5 bases at V and 4 bases at J, with 9 bases in the middle. The CDR3 is made up of 13 amino acids. CDR3 sequence: CASSNRDGNTIYF. The CDR3 DNA follows: TGTGCCAGCAGCAACAGGGACGGAAACACCATATATTTT.

CDR3 protein: CAWRADSYGYTF. The CDR3 DNA sequence: TGTGCCTGGAGGGCGGACTCCTATGGCTACACCTTC. V usage is TRBV30 and J usage is TRBJ1-2; D not resolved. The CDR3 covers 12 residues. V lost 3 bases and J lost 4, with 9 bases in between. Germline CDR1 is GTSNPN and CDR2 is SVGIG (reference sequence).

The chain combines TRBV9 with TRBJ2-1, with 14 bases fitting TRBD2. CDR1 is SGDLS and CDR2 is YYNGEE in the germline V gene. V lost 4 bases to trimming and J lost 3 bases; unmatched junction nucleotides: 6. The CDR3 loop spans 17 amino acids. The CDR3 sequence: CASSPRLAGGLYNEQFF. CDR3 DNA sequence: TGTGCCAGCAGCCCGAGACTAGCGGGGGGGCTCTACAATGAGCAGTTCTTC.

The chain links TRBV7-3 to TRBJ2-5, with D perhaps matching TRBD1 (6 bases). The germline CDR1 and CDR2 sequences are SGHTA and FQGTGA. The ends were cut back, 3 bases at V and 3 bases at J, with 8 bases in the middle. The CDR3 extends over 13 amino acids. The CDR3 here is CASSFEGEETQYF. The CDR3 coding sequence is TGTGCCAGCAGCTTTGAGGGGGAAGAGACCCAGTACTTC.

This chain links TRBV19 with TRBJ2-7, with 10 bases matching TRBD1. V shed 0 bases, J shed 6 bases, and the junction held 5 bases outside the gene matches. Looked up from germline, CDR1 is LNHDA and CDR2 is SQIVND (reference sequence). This CDR3 has 15 amino acids. CDR3 protein: CASSIDPGTGVEQYF. The CDR3 bases are TGTGCCAGTAGTATAGATCCCGGGACAGGGGTCGAGCAGTACTTC.

The rearrangement uses TRBV6-5 and TRBJ2-2, with 11 bases that match TRBD1. V lost 10 bases, J lost 6 bases, and 10 bases stayed unmatched. Germline V gene lookup returns CDR1 MNHEY and CDR2 SVGAGI. This CDR3 comprises 15 residues. The CDR3, as DNA: TGTGCCACCTACCCGCGGGACAGGGGGTCCGGGGAGCTGTTTTTT. The encoded protein is CATYPRDRGSGELFF.

This sequence joins TRBV11-2 and TRBJ2-1; D is possibly TRBD1 (6 bases). This CDR3 spans 15 amino acids. Trimming shortened V by 5 bases and J by 4 bases, and 15 bases separated the two germline ends. CDR1 and CDR2 (germline): SGHAT, FQNNGV. The CDR3 here is CASSPIRGNYNEQFF. The CDR3 coding sequence is TGTGCCAGCAGCCCGATCAGGGGAAATTACAATGAGCAGTTCTTC. Using reference TRBV11-2 and TRBJ2-1 for the parts outside the CDR3, the full variable domain is EAGVAQSPRYKIIEKRQSVAFWCNPISGHATLYWYQQILGQGPKLLIQFQNNGVVDDSQLPKDRFSAERLKGVDSTLKIQPAKLEDSAVYLCASSPIRGNYNEQFFGPGTRLTVL.

The chain uses TRBV4-1 and TRBJ1-2; a possible D gene is TRBD1 (6 bases). V lost 1 base and J 4 bases, leaving 19 bases between the germline ends. The CDR3 totals 17 residues. Looked up from germline, CDR1 is MGHRA and CDR2 is YSYEKL. In DNA, the CDR3 is TGCGCCAGCAGCCAAGTACGAGGACAGTTCGTCGCCTATGGCTACACCTTC. It is translated as CASSQVRGQFVAYGYTF.

The chain combines TRBV5-1 with TRBJ2-3; TRBD2 aligns across 7 bases. Germline lookup yields CDR1 SGHRS and CDR2 YFSETQ. The CDR3 contains 14 residues. V lost 7 bases, J lost 2 bases, and 7 bases stayed unmatched. The CDR3 region is CASSERGNTDTQYF. CDR3 nucleotides: TGCGCCAGCTCGGAGCGGGGCAACACAGATACGCAGTATTTT.

This chain connects TRBV10-1 to TRBJ2-7; D might be TRBD2 (6 bases). V lost 4 bases, J lost 7 bases, and 14 bases lay in between. CDR1 WNHNN and CDR2 SYGVQD come from the germline V gene (reference sequence). This CDR3 has 13 residues. CDR3 coding DNA: TGCGCCAGCAGTGCCCGGGACTTCCAGGAGCAGTACTTC. It translates to CASSARDFQEQYF.

CDR3 residues: CASSFRLAGGFYSSYEQYF. The CDR3 DNA reads as TGTGCCAGCAGTTTCAGACTAGCGGGAGGCTTTTATAGCTCCTACGAGCAGTACTTC. The V gene is TRBV27, the J gene TRBJ2-7, with 13 nucleotides matching TRBD2. CDR1 MNHEY and CDR2 SMNVEV come from the germline V gene (reference sequence). The CDR3 is 19 amino acids. The V gene end was trimmed by 3 bases and the J gene end by 0 bases; junction bases not matched to a gene: 11.

This chain connects TRBV19 to TRBJ2-7; 7 bases fit TRBD1. Trimming at V came to 5 bases and at J to 7 bases, leaving 11 bases not matched to a gene. The CDR3 sequence is 14 residues long. Germline assignment: CDR1 LNHDA and CDR2 SQIVND (reference sequence). The CDR3 is CASSAGDSVLEQYF. CDR3 DNA sequence: TGTGCCAGTAGTGCCGGGGACAGCGTTTTGGAGCAGTACTTC.

The chain has TRBV7-2 and TRBJ2-1, with 10 bases that match TRBD2. With V trimmed by 2 bases and J by 5 bases, 9 bases remained unmatched. The CDR3 is 17 residues long. Germline V gene data show CDR1 as SGHTA and CDR2 as FQGNSA. CDR3 in amino acids: CASSLRVLLAGDNEQFF. Here the CDR3 DNA reads TGTGCCAGCAGCTTACGCGTCTTGCTAGCGGGGGACAATGAGCAGTTCTTC.

V is TRBV5-1 and J is TRBJ2-3; 14 bases line up with TRBD2. There are 19 residues in the CDR3. Germline V CDR1 and CDR2: SGHRS, YFSETQ. V was clipped by 3 bases and J by 2 bases; unmatched bases: 11. In DNA form, the CDR3 reads TGCGCCAGCAGCTCACCCCGGGGACTAGCGGGAGTTTACACAGATACGCAGTATTTT. Protein: CASSSPRGLAGVYTDTQYF.

In this sample, this clone turned up once. CDR3 DNA: TGTGCCAGCAGTTTCCAGTCCCAAGCCAAAAACATTCAGTACTTC. Translated: CASSFQSQAKNIQYF. The chain combines TRBV28 with TRBJ2-4; no clear D. This CDR3 has 15 amino acids. Trimming shortened V by 3 bases and J by 0 bases, and 9 bases separated the two germline ends. Per germline, CDR1 MDHEN and CDR2 SYDVKM.

The J gene is TRBJ1-1, the V gene TRBV10-1; D gene ambiguous. The CDR3 totals 13 residues. V was cut by 0 bases and J by 6 bases, with 8 bases left in between. Germline V gives CDR1 WNHNN, CDR2 SYGVQD (reference sequence). The CDR3 DNA follows: TGCGCCAGCAGTGAGTCGGGGAGGCCTGAAGCTTTCTTT. As protein: CASSESGRPEAFF.

The chain couples TRBV7-2 to TRBJ1-1; 7 bases fit TRBD1. Germline lookup yields CDR1 SGHTA and CDR2 FQGNSA. V dropped 5 bases and J dropped 1; count of bases not matched to a gene: 10. This CDR3 is built from 16 residues. CDR3 nucleotides: TGTGCCAGCAGCCAGACAGGGACCAGGGGGAACACTGAAGCTTTCTTT. Its translation: CASSQTGTRGNTEAFF.

The rearrangement uses TRBV29-1 and TRBJ2-7, with D possibly matching TRBD1 (5 bases). Deletions cut 4 bases from V and 6 bases from J, with 10 bases between. Germline V CDR1 and CDR2: SQVTM, ANQGSEA. The CDR3 consists of 11 residues. The CDR3 reads CSVGLGVEQYF. As DNA, the CDR3 is TGCAGCGTTGGATTAGGGGTCGAGCAGTACTTC.

J is TRBJ1-3 and V is TRBV15; 9 bases fit TRBD1. Germline CDR1 LNHNV, CDR2 YYDKDF (reference sequence). The CDR3 covers 15 residues. The trim removed 4 bases at V and 3 bases at J, leaving 4 bases unmatched. The DNA for the CDR3 is TGTGCCACCAGCATTGACAGGGGGTTTGGAAACACCATATATTTT. Amino acid sequence: CATSIDRGFGNTIYF.

This clone has a single count. The chain is built from TRBV28 and TRBJ2-1, with 8 bases lining up with TRBD2. CDR1 MDHEN and CDR2 SYDVKM come from the germline V gene. The CDR3 is 13 amino acids. Unmatched junction bases numbered 9, after V lost 9 bases and J lost 8 bases. The CDR3: CASTPGTRYEQFF. The CDR3 DNA reads as TGTGCCAGTACCCCCGGGACTAGATATGAGCAGTTCTTC.

This chain links TRBV5-6 with TRBJ1-6; no reliable D call. This CDR3 comprises 17 residues. Looked up from germline, CDR1 is SGHDT and CDR2 is YYEEEE. V was clipped by 0 bases and J by 10 bases, with 20 bases between them. This CDR3 is CASSLASRGEFRSPLHF. The CDR3 DNA reads as TGTGCCAGCAGCTTGGCTTCACGCGGGGAATTTCGATCACCCCTCCACTTT.

This sequence joins TRBV6-1 and TRBJ2-1; D possibly corresponds to TRBD1 (5 bases). Germline assignment: CDR1 MNHNS and CDR2 SASEGT. The CDR3 extends over 14 amino acids. The V and J ends lost 4 bases and 5 bases respectively, with 12 bases between them. The DNA of the CDR3 is TGTGCCAGCAGTGTCTGGACACAGAACAATGAGCAGTTCTTC. Residues: CASSVWTQNNEQFF.

The genes are TRBV9 and TRBJ1-2, with no clear D. This CDR3 comprises 11 residues. The germline V gene has CDR1 SGDLS and CDR2 YYNGEE. The V gene lost 3 bases and the J gene lost 7 bases, with 7 bases spanning the gap. CDR3 coding DNA: TGTGCCAGCAGCGCAAGCGGTGGCTACACCTTC. Residues: CASSASGGYTF.

The gene calls are TRBV30 and TRBJ1-4; D may be TRBD1 (5 bases). V lost 6 bases and J lost 3, with 11 bases in between. Germline-derived CDR1 and CDR2 are GTSNPN and SVGIG (reference sequence). The CDR3 runs 13 residues. The CDR3 spells CACDGGANEKLFF. The CDR3 DNA sequence: TGTGCCTGCGATGGGGGGGCTAATGAAAAACTGTTTTTT.

The genes are TRBV7-9 and TRBJ1-2, with unresolved D. Trimming removed 1 base at V and 1 base at J, with 4 bases between. The CDR3 spans 13 residues. Germline V lookup: CDR1 SEHNR, CDR2 FQNEAQ (reference sequence). As DNA, the CDR3 is TGTGCCAGCAGCTTAGGCGGTAACTATGGCTACACCTTC. Its protein is CASSLGGNYGYTF.

The gene calls are TRBV7-6 and TRBJ2-5, with TRBD2 identical over 7 bases. CDR1 is SGHVS and CDR2 is FNYEAQ in the germline V gene. V trimming: 4 bases; J trimming: 1 base; junction bases outside the gene matches: 6. The length of the CDR3 is 15 residues. Here the CDR3 DNA reads TGTGCCAGCAGCTCGCGGCTAGCGGTCCAAGAGACCCAGTACTTC. Translation: CASSSRLAVQETQYF.